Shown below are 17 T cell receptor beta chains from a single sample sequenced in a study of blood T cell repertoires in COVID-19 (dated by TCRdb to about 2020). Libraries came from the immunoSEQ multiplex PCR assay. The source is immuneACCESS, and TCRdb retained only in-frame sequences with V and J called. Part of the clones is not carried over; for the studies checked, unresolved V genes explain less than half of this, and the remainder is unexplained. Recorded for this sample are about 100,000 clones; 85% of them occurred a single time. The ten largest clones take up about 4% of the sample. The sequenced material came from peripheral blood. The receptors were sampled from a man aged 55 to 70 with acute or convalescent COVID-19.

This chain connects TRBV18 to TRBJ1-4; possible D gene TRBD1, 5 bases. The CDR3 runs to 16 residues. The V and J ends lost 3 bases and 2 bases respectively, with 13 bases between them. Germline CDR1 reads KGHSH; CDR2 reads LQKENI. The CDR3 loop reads CASSPQGRATNEKLFF. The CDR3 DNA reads TGTGCCAGCTCACCCCAGGGAAGGGCCACTAATGAAAAACTGTTTTTT.

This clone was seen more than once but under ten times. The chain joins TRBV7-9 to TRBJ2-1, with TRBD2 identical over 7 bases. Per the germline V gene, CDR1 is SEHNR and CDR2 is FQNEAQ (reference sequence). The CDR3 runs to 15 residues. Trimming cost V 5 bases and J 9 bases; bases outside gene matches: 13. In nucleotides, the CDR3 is TGTGCCAGCAGCCCCCGTACCGGATGGGGGGGTGAGCAGTTCTTC. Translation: CASSPRTGWGGEQFF.

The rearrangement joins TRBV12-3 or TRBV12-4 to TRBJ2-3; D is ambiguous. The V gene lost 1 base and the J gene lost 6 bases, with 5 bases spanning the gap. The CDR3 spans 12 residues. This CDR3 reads CASSLVRDTQYF. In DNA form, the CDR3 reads TGTGCCAGCAGTTTAGTCAGGGATACGCAGTATTTT.

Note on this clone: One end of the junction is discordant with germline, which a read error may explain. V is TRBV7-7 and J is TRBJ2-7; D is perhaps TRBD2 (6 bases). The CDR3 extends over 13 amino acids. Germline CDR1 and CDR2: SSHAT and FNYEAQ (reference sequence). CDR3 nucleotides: TGTGCTAGCAGCTTAGCCGGGGGCTACGAGCAGTACTTC. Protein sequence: CASSLAGGYEQYF.

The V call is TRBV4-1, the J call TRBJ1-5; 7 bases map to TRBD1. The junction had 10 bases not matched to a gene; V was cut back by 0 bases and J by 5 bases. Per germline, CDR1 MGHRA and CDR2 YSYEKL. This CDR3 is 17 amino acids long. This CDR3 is CASSQDWDGTVYQPQHF. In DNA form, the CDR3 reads TGCGCCAGCAGCCAAGATTGGGACGGGACAGTATATCAGCCCCAGCATTTT.

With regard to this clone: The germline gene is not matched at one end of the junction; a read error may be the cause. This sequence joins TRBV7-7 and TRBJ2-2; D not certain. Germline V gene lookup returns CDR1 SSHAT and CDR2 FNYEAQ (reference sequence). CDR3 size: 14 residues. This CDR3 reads CASSLFRGSGELFF. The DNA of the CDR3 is TGTGCTAGCAGCTTATTCAGAGGTTCCGGGGAGCTGTTTTTT.

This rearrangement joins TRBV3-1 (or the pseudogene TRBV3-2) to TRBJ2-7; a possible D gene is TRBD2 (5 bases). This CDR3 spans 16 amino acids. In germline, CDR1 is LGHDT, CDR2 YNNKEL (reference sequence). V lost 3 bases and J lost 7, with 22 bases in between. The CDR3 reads CASSQYHPRLGEEQYF. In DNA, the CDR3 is TGTGCCAGCAGCCAGTACCATCCCCGTCTTGGGGAGGAGCAGTACTTC.

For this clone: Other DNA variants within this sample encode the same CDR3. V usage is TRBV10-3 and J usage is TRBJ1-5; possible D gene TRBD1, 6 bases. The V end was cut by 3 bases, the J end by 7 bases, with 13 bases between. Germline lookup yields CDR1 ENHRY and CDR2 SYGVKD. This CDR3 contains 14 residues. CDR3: CAISEQGSEQPQHF. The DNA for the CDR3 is TGTGCCATCAGTGAACAGGGATCGGAGCAGCCCCAGCATTTT.

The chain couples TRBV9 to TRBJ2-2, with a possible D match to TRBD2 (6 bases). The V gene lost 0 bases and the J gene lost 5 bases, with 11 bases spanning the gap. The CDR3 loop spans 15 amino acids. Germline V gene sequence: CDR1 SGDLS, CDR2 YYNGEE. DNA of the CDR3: TGTGCCAGCAGCGTAGCCGGGAGAGGAACCGGGGAGCTGTTTTTT. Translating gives CASSVAGRGTGELFF.

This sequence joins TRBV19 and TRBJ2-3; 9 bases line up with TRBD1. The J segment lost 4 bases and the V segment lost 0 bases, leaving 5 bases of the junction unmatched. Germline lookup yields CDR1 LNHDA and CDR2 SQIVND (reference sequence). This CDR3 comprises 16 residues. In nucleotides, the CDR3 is TGTGCCAGTAGTATAGATCCCGGGACAGGGTCAGATACGCAGTATTTT. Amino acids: CASSIDPGTGSDTQYF.

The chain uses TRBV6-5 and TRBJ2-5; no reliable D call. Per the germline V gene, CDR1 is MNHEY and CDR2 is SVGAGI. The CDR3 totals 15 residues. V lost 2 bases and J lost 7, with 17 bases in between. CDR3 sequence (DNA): TGTGCCAGCAGTTACGCCGCCAGTGGGCTGGGGACCCAGTACTTC. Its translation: CASSYAASGLGTQYF.

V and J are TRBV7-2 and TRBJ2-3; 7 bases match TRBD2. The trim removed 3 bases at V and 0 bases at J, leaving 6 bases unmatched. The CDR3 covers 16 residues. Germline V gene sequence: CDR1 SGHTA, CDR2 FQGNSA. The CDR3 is CASSFSGRVSTDTQYF. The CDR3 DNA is TGTGCCAGCAGCTTTTCGGGGAGGGTCAGCACAGATACGCAGTATTTT.

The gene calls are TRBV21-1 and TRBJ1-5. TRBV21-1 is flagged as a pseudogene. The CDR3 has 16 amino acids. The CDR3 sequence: CASSKEGQGLNQPQHF. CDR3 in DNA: TGTGCCAGCAGCAAAGAGGGGCAGGGACTCAATCAGCCCCAGCATTTT.

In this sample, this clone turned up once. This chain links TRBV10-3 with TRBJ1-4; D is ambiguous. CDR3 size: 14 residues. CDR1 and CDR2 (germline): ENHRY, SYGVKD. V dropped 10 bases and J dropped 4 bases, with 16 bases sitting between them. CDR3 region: CATREGRNNEKLFF. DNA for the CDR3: TGTGCCACTAGGGAGGGCCGGAATAATGAAAAACTGTTTTTT.

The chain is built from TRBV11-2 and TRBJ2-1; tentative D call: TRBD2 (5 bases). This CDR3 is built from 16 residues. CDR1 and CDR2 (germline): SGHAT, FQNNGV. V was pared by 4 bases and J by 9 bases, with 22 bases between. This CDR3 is CASSSLVLGGFAEQFF. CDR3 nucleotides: TGTGCCAGCAGCTCTCTAGTGTTAGGAGGCTTCGCTGAGCAGTTCTTC.

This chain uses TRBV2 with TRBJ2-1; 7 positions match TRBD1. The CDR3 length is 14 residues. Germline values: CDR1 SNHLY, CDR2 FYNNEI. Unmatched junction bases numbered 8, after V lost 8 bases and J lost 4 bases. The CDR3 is CASLIGTAYNEQFF. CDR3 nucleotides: TGTGCCAGCTTAATAGGGACAGCTTACAATGAGCAGTTCTTC.

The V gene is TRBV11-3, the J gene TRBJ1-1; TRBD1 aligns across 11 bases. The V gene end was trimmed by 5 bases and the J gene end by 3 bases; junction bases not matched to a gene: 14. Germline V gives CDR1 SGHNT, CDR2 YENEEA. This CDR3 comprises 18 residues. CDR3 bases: TGTGCCAGCAGCCCCCCCGGGACAGGGGGAAGTTCGGACACTGAAGCTTTCTTT. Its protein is CASSPPGTGGSSDTEAFF.